The next 24 T cell receptor beta chains were all read from a single sample in a study of OX40 agonist ivuxolimab in advanced cancers. Library prep was done by the immunoSEQ multiplex PCR assay. The clones in this table, taken by TCRdb from immuneACCESS, are in-frame only. Not every clone is retained; where verified, under half of the shortfall comes from an unresolved V gene, and the cause of the rest is unknown. This sample has 55,000 to 65,000 clones in its table, and around 80% of those were observed once. Around 2.1% of the sample is in the top ten clones. Sequenced here: CD4+ or CD8+ T cells sorted from blood, sampled in a trial of the OX40 agonist ivuxolimab. The receptor set was obtained from an adult with an advanced solid tumor such as melanoma, head and neck, liver or kidney cancer.

This clone occurred once. The rearrangement links TRBV4-1 to TRBJ1-5, with 7 bases matching TRBD1. With 0 bases clipped from V and 2 bases from J, the junction kept 4 bases outside the gene matches. CDR1 and CDR2 (germline): MGHRA, YSYEKL. CDR3 length: 16 amino acids. The CDR3 coding sequence is TGCGCCAGCAGCCAAGAACAGGGGCTGGGCAATCAGCCCCAGCATTTT. Its protein product is CASSQEQGLGNQPQHF.

The genes are TRBV11-2 and TRBJ2-2; TRBD2 might be the D (6 bases). This CDR3 is built from 17 residues. Trimming took 1 base from V and 2 from J, leaving 14 bases between them. CDR1 and CDR2 from the germline V gene are SGHAT and FQNNGV. CDR3 in DNA: TGTGCCAGCAGCTTAGTAGGAGCGGGTGTTAACACCGGGGAGCTGTTTTTT. Protein: CASSLVGAGVNTGELFF. Full variable domain (outside the CDR3, taken from reference TRBV11-2 and TRBJ2-2): EAGVAQSPRYKIIEKRQSVAFWCNPISGHATLYWYQQILGQGPKLLIQFQNNGVVDDSQLPKDRFSAERLKGVDSTLKIQPAKLEDSAVYLCASSLVGAGVNTGELFFGEGSRLTVL.

The CDR3 spells CASSFPGHRSGANVLTF. Written as DNA, the CDR3 is TGCGCCAGCAGCTTTCCGGGACACCGCTCTGGGGCCAACGTCCTGACTTTC. V usage is TRBV5-1 and J usage is TRBJ2-6; a weak D match, TRBD1 (6 bases). CDR1 is SGHRS, CDR2 YFSETQ, per germline. The CDR3 extends over 17 amino acids. The V end was cut by 2 bases, the J end by 0 bases, with 12 bases between.

The rearrangement links TRBV2 to TRBJ1-2; weak D call: TRBD1 (5 bases). Germline V gives CDR1 SNHLY, CDR2 FYNNEI. V gave up 7 bases and J gave up 2 bases, with 14 bases separating them. CDR3 length equals 14 residues. CDR3 DNA sequence: TGTGCCAGCACCCCAAGGGGCACCAACTATGGCTACACCTTC. Residues: CASTPRGTNYGYTF.

The chain recombines TRBV5-1 with TRBJ2-3; D ambiguous. This CDR3 region has 15 residues. V gave up 2 bases and J gave up 1 base, with 11 bases separating them. From germline, CDR1 is SGHRS and CDR2 YFSETQ. The DNA of the CDR3 is TGCGCCAGCAGCTTAAAGCCCTCCGGCACAGATACGCAGTATTTT. Translated: CASSLKPSGTDTQYF.

This chain joins TRBV18 and TRBJ2-7; D tentatively fits TRBD1 or TRBD2 (5 bases each). V gave up 4 bases and J gave up 3 bases, with 10 bases separating them. CDR3 size: 13 residues. Germline CDR1 reads KGHSH; CDR2 reads LQKENI. CDR3 amino acids: CASSQGPNYEQYF. The CDR3 DNA sequence: TGTGCCAGCTCACAGGGACCCAACTACGAGCAGTACTTC.

The V gene is TRBV5-6, the J gene TRBJ2-2; D is unclear. This CDR3 has 15 amino acids. Trimming removed 2 bases from V and 0 bases from J, with 8 bases in between. The V gene's germline CDR1 is SGHDT and CDR2 YYEEEE. The CDR3 protein is CASSFGQANTGELFF. The CDR3 DNA sequence: TGTGCCAGCAGCTTCGGGCAGGCGAACACCGGGGAGCTGTTTTTT.

This clone occurred once. It is likely a read error: a sequence one base away is far more abundant. The CDR3 region is CAISPQGGTQYF. Written as DNA, the CDR3 is TGTGCCATCAGCCCACAGGGGGGTACGCAGTATTTT. The rearrangement uses TRBV10-3 and TRBJ2-3; 8 bases are shared with TRBD1. Trimming took 6 bases from V and 8 from J; bases not matched to a gene: 4. CDR3 length: 12 residues. Germline CDR1 and CDR2: ENHRY and SYGVKD.

This clone appeared a few times. The rearrangement links TRBV27 to TRBJ2-7; D may be TRBD2 (7 bases). V lost 6 bases to trimming and J lost 3 bases, with 15 bases between them. The germline V gene encodes CDR1 MNHEY and CDR2 SMNVEV (reference sequence). This CDR3 region has 14 residues. CDR3 in amino acids: CASRSGEGRYEQYF. The CDR3 DNA sequence: TGTGCCAGCAGGTCAGGGGAGGGTCGCTACGAGCAGTACTTC.

The J gene is TRBJ2-3, the V gene TRBV5-4; 12 nucleotides agree with TRBD2. The CDR3 is 17 residues long. The junction had 7 bases not matched to a gene; V was cut back by 3 bases and J by 2 bases. Germline values: CDR1 SGHNT, CDR2 YYREEE (reference sequence). Written as DNA, the CDR3 is TGTGCCAGCAGCTCACCGACTAGCGGGGGCCCCACAGATACGCAGTATTTT. Protein: CASSSPTSGGPTDTQYF. The whole variable domain, filled in from reference TRBV5-4 and TRBJ2-3, reads ETGVTQSPTHLIKTRGQQVTLRCSSQSGHNTVSWYQQALGQGPQFIFQYYREEENGRGNFPPRFSGLQFPNYSSELNVNALELDDSALYLCASSSPTSGGPTDTQYFGPGTRLTVL.

The V call is TRBV2, the J call TRBJ1-5, with D unclear. The V and J ends lost 5 bases and 2 bases respectively, with 13 bases between them. This CDR3 comprises 15 residues. The germline V gene has CDR1 SNHLY and CDR2 FYNNEI. The CDR3 protein is CASSPNTLRNQPQHF. The CDR3 DNA reads as TGTGCCAGCAGTCCCAACACGCTCCGCAATCAGCCCCAGCATTTT.

The chain is built from TRBV28 and TRBJ1-5; 10 bases are a match to TRBD1. The CDR3 length is 17 residues. CDR1 is MDHEN and CDR2 is SYDVKM in the germline V gene. Trimming cost V 5 bases and J 7 bases; bases outside gene matches: 14. The CDR3 bases are TGTGCCAGCAGTAATCCCGGGACAGGGGCAACACGACAGCCCCAGCATTTT. Translated, it gives CASSNPGTGATRQPQHF.

The V and J genes are TRBV6-1 and TRBJ2-3; no reliable D call. Deletions cut 2 bases from V and 1 base from J, with 4 bases between. Germline values: CDR1 MNHNS, CDR2 SASEGT. This CDR3 is 13 amino acids long. CDR3 residues: CASSERGTDTQYF. The CDR3 DNA reads TGTGCCAGCAGTGAACGGGGCACAGATACGCAGTATTTT.

The chain is built from TRBV7-8 and TRBJ2-7; D possibly corresponds to TRBD2 (6 bases). V was pared by 3 bases and J by 2 bases, with 11 bases between. The CDR3 sequence is 14 residues long. The germline V gene has CDR1 SGHVS and CDR2 FQNEAQ. In DNA, the CDR3 is TGTGCCAGCAGCTTTACCGGGACTGCCTACGAGCAGTACTTC. This gives the protein CASSFTGTAYEQYF.

As for this clone: The sample carries other DNA sequences with the same CDR3. V gene TRBV18 combines with J gene TRBJ1-5; the D is unclear. This CDR3 spans 13 amino acids. Trimming stripped 5 bases from V and 4 bases from J, with 9 bases between. The germline CDR1 and CDR2 sequences are KGHSH and LQKENI. The CDR3 DNA reads TGTGCCAGCTCAACCGGGCCAAATCAGCCCCAGCATTTT. As protein: CASSTGPNQPQHF.

The chain recombines TRBV7-6 with TRBJ2-1; 11 nucleotides agree with TRBD2. This CDR3 comprises 17 residues. Germline lookup yields CDR1 SGHVS and CDR2 FNYEAQ. V trimming: 5 bases; J trimming: 10 bases; junction bases outside the gene matches: 16. The CDR3 nucleotides are TGTGCCAGCAGCCACTCTTTCCGAACTAGCGGGAGAAGCGAGCAGTTCTTC. Protein sequence: CASSHSFRTSGRSEQFF.

This clone was observed many times. J is TRBJ1-2 and V is TRBV5-1; 8 bases fit TRBD1. This CDR3 has 14 amino acids. The germline gives CDR1 SGHRS, CDR2 YFSETQ. Trimming took 4 bases from V and 8 from J; bases not matched to a gene: 10. The DNA for the CDR3 is TGCGCCAGCAGCCCTGGCCAGGGGGCGCAGGGCTACACCTTC. Its translation: CASSPGQGAQGYTF.

This clone was found once. The V gene is TRBV6-1, the J gene TRBJ2-7; D unresolved. The CDR3 runs 14 residues. Germline CDR1 is MNHNS and CDR2 is SASEGT. Trimming took 1 base from V and 3 from J, leaving 10 bases between them. The CDR3 sequence: CASSEGQPRYEQYF. Here the CDR3 DNA reads TGTGCCAGCAGTGAAGGTCAGCCGCGCTACGAGCAGTACTTC.

This chain joins TRBV5-6 and TRBJ2-5; no clear D gene. The CDR3 runs to 12 residues. Germline V gene data show CDR1 as SGHDT and CDR2 as YYEEEE. The V and J ends lost 2 bases and 2 bases respectively, with 4 bases between them. CDR3: CASSFGQETQYF. In nucleotides, the CDR3 is TGTGCCAGCAGCTTCGGACAAGAGACCCAGTACTTC.

The chain combines TRBV30 with TRBJ1-5; possibly TRBD1 for D (5 bases). The V gene lost 2 bases and the J gene lost 4 bases, with 18 bases spanning the gap. The germline CDR1 and CDR2 sequences are GTSNPN and SVGIG (reference sequence). CDR3 size: 16 residues. Here the CDR3 DNA reads TGTGCCTGGAGTTTGACGGGGGGAGGTGGAAATCAGCCCCAGCATTTT. Its translation is CAWSLTGGGGNQPQHF.

This clone was observed a few times. V and J are TRBV6-6 and TRBJ1-5; no definite D call. Germline CDR1 reads MNHNY; CDR2 reads SVGAGI (reference sequence). Trimming removed 5 bases at V and 4 bases at J, with 6 bases between. The CDR3 loop spans 12 amino acids. CDR3 amino acids: CASSPFNQPQHF. The CDR3 nucleotides read TGTGCCAGCAGTCCCTTTAATCAGCCCCAGCATTTT.

V gene TRBV9 combines with J gene TRBJ2-3; TRBD2 agrees at 11 bases. CDR1 is SGDLS, CDR2 YYNGEE, per germline. This CDR3 comprises 12 residues. With V trimmed by 4 bases and J by 11 bases, 3 bases remained unmatched. CDR3 DNA sequence: TGTGCCAGCAGCATAGCGGGGGGGGAGCAGTATTTT. It yields the protein CASSIAGGEQYF.

The chain employs TRBV6-4 and TRBJ2-5; D may correspond to TRBD1 or TRBD2 (5 bases each). CDR1 is MRHNA, CDR2 SNTAGT, per germline. There are 16 residues in the CDR3. Deletions cut 5 bases from V and 1 base from J, with 17 bases between. The CDR3 reads CASSHRFRESQETQYF. CDR3 DNA sequence: TGTGCCAGCAGTCACAGGTTTCGGGAATCCCAAGAGACCCAGTACTTC.

The chain uses TRBV13 and TRBJ1-6; 8 nucleotides align to TRBD1. Unmatched junction bases numbered 8, after V lost 2 bases and J lost 5 bases. Looked up from germline, CDR1 is PRHDT and CDR2 is FYEKMQ (reference sequence). The CDR3 totals 17 residues. The CDR3 here is CASSLTRGTGDNSPLHF. The CDR3 nucleotides are TGTGCCAGCAGCTTAACCCGCGGGACAGGCGATAATTCACCCCTCCACTTT.